This T cell receptor beta chain appears in the sequencing data of a study of blood T cell repertoires in COVID-19. Germline loops: CDR1 SNHLY, CDR2 FYNNEI. V was pared by 3 bases and J by 0 bases, with 9 bases of the junction left unmatched. This CDR3 has 19 amino acids. Repertoires were generated with immunoSEQ multiplex PCR, while TCRdb's copy carries only in-frame clones and drops some. The profile covers roughly 100,000 clones, with roughly 90% appearing a single time and roughly 6% taken by the ten largest. Source material: peripheral blood. The chain links TRBV2 to TRBJ2-1, with 12 bases fitting TRBD2. The sequence was obtained from a human donor in a cohort sampled during active COVID-19. DNA for the CDR3: TGTGCCAGCAGTGAGGGGTGGACTAGCGGGGTGAGCTCCTACAATGAGCAGTTCTTC. This sequence encodes CASSEGWTSGVSSYNEQFF.